Shown below are 19 T cell receptor beta chains from a single sample sequenced in a study of vaccination effects on CD4 cells after COVID-19. The antigens for these receptors are not known. TCRdb's copy holds only in-frame clones and misses some; the assay was immunoSEQ multiplex PCR. The sample shows around 40,000 clones, approximately 67% of them seen only once. Around day 10 of culture, CD4+ T cells were separated out. The sample was CD4+ T cells from PBMCs cultured without peptide, taken before COVID-19 vaccination. The receptor source for this set is a human donor who received a COVID-19 vaccine.

This clone occurred once. The rearrangement joins TRBV2 to TRBJ1-1; 9 positions agree with TRBD1. Trimming took 3 bases from V and 13 from J; bases not matched to a gene: 6. The CDR3 has 12 residues. From germline, CDR1 is SNHLY and CDR2 FYNNEI. The CDR3 loop reads CASSDIGQGFFF. Written as DNA, the CDR3 is TGTGCCAGCAGTGATATTGGACAGGGGTTTTTCTTT. Supplemented by reference TRBV2 and TRBJ1-1, the full variable domain reads EPEVTQTPSHQVTQMGQEVILRCVPISNHLYFYWYRQILGQKVEFLVSFYNNEISEKSEIFDDQFSVERPDGSNFTLKIRSTKLEDSAMYFCASSDIGQGFFFGQGTRLTVV.

In this sample, this clone turned up a few times. The V gene is TRBV7-6, the J gene TRBJ2-2; no clear D. CDR3 length equals 16 residues. Germline V gene data show CDR1 as SGHVS and CDR2 as FNYEAQ. Deletions cut 1 base from V and 7 bases from J, with 16 bases between. The CDR3 is CASSLGRLVQNGELFF. CDR3 nucleotides: TGTGCCAGCAGCTTAGGGCGGCTGGTTCAGAACGGGGAGCTGTTTTTT.

CDR3 coding DNA: TGTGCCAGCAGAGTCTCTTCGAACACCGGGGAGCTGTTTTTT. Translation: CASRVSSNTGELFF. This chain links TRBV28 with TRBJ2-2; no definite D call. The length of the CDR3 is 14 residues. Trimming pared 6 bases from V and 0 bases from J, leaving 8 bases between. CDR1 is MDHEN, CDR2 SYDVKM, per germline.

The chain is built from TRBV6-1 and TRBJ1-2; no firm D call. Germline loops: CDR1 MNHNS, CDR2 SASEGT. V was shortened by 2 bases and J by 4 bases, with 11 bases between the two germline ends. The CDR3 sequence is 14 residues long. The CDR3 DNA sequence: TGTGCCAGCAGTGAACTCGGGTTGGGCTATGGCTACACCTTC. Residues: CASSELGLGYGYTF.

The chain has TRBV3-1 (or the pseudogene TRBV3-2) and TRBJ1-6; 8 bases are a match to TRBD1. Trimming at V came to 3 bases and at J to 10 bases, leaving 8 bases not matched to a gene. The CDR3 has 15 residues. Germline lookup yields CDR1 LGHDT and CDR2 YNNKEL (reference sequence). As DNA, the CDR3 is TGTGCCAGCAGCCAGGGGACAGGCGATATATCACCCCTCCACTTT. Its protein is CASSQGTGDISPLHF.

The chain recombines TRBV5-4 with TRBJ2-1; D remains unclear. Trimming stripped 0 bases from V and 0 bases from J, with 7 bases between. The CDR3 is 15 residues long. The germline CDR1 and CDR2 sequences are SGHNT and YYREEE (reference sequence). The CDR3 DNA sequence: TGTGCCAGCAGCTTGGATACGAGCTCCTACAATGAGCAGTTCTTC. Translated: CASSLDTSSYNEQFF.

CDR3 sequence: CASSTDRGKNIQYF. CDR3 DNA: TGTGCCAGTAGTACTGACAGGGGGAAAAACATTCAGTACTTC. This chain links TRBV19 with TRBJ2-4; TRBD1 aligns across 9 bases. With 4 bases clipped from V and 4 bases from J, the junction kept 2 bases outside the gene matches. The CDR3 length is 14 residues. Germline CDR1 LNHDA, CDR2 SQIVND (reference sequence).

CDR3 sequence reads: CASSEGGGRYQPQHF. Written as DNA, the CDR3 is TGTGCCAGCAGTGAAGGCGGGGGTCGATATCAGCCCCAGCATTTT. The V call is TRBV2, the J call TRBJ1-5, with D possibly being TRBD1 (5 bases). Germline V gene data show CDR1 as SNHLY and CDR2 as FYNNEI. Trimming removed 1 base at V and 5 bases at J, with 12 bases between. The CDR3 runs to 15 residues.

This clone was counted between two and nine times. The chain employs TRBV6-5 and TRBJ2-2; 7 nucleotides line up with TRBD1. V was pared by 8 bases and J by 3 bases, with 6 bases of the junction left unmatched. The CDR3 is 14 amino acids. CDR1 and CDR2 (germline): MNHEY, SVGAGI. The CDR3 loop is CASLRQGYTGELFF. The CDR3, as DNA: TGTGCCAGCCTCCGACAGGGATACACCGGGGAGCTGTTTTTT.

V is TRBV5-6 and J is TRBJ1-2, with D tentatively TRBD1 (5 bases). The V end lost 3 bases, the J end lost 1 base, and 13 bases lay between the germline ends. The CDR3 totals 15 residues. Germline CDR1 is SGHDT and CDR2 is YYEEEE. CDR3 DNA: TGTGCCAGCAGCTCGGCGATGGGGGGTAACTATGGCTACACCTTC. It specifies CASSSAMGGNYGYTF. Looking up the rest from reference TRBV5-6 and TRBJ1-2 gives the full variable domain: DAGVTQSPTHLIKTRGQQVTLRCSPKSGHDTVSWYQQALGQGPQFIFQYYEEEERQRGNFPDRFSGHQFPNYSSELNVNALLLGDSALYLCASSSAMGGNYGYTFGSGTRLTVV.

DNA of the CDR3: TGTGCCAGCAGCTGGGACAGGAGCACAGATACGCAGTATTTT. Protein product: CASSWDRSTDTQYF. V and J are TRBV5-6 and TRBJ2-3; 8 positions agree with TRBD1. Germline V gene data show CDR1 as SGHDT and CDR2 as YYEEEE. V lost 3 bases, J lost 0 bases, and 0 bases stayed unmatched. The CDR3 runs 14 residues.

The V and J genes are TRBV7-9 and TRBJ1-1; the D is unclear. Germline V lookup: CDR1 SEHNR, CDR2 FQNEAQ (reference sequence). V lost 3 bases, J lost 6 bases, and 14 bases lay in between. The length of the CDR3 is 14 residues. This chain's CDR3 is CASSFSRGFAEAFF. For the CDR3, the DNA is TGTGCCAGCAGCTTTTCTCGAGGGTTTGCTGAAGCTTTCTTT.

This clone came up once. The V call is TRBV11-2, the J call TRBJ2-7; TRBD1 aligns across 8 bases. Germline values: CDR1 SGHAT, CDR2 FQNNGV. With 0 bases clipped from V and 4 bases from J, the junction kept 8 bases outside the gene matches. The CDR3 has 16 residues. CDR3: CASSLEGQVGIYEQYF. CDR3 in DNA: TGTGCCAGCAGCTTAGAGGGACAGGTGGGAATATACGAGCAGTACTTC.

The gene calls are TRBV14 and TRBJ2-5; D is undetermined. This CDR3 contains 13 residues. V gave up 5 bases and J gave up 5 bases, with 12 bases separating them. The V gene's germline CDR1 is SGHDN and CDR2 FVKESK. The CDR3 region is CASSSWARETQYF. CDR3 sequence (DNA): TGTGCCAGCAGCTCGTGGGCTCGGGAGACCCAGTACTTC.

This chain connects TRBV6-5 to TRBJ2-7, with D possibly being TRBD1 (5 bases). The germline V gene encodes CDR1 MNHEY and CDR2 SVGAGI. This CDR3 contains 13 residues. The V end was cut by 5 bases, the J end by 0 bases, with 8 bases between. This chain's CDR3 is CASSTQGSYEQYF. The CDR3 DNA reads as TGTGCCAGCAGTACCCAGGGCTCCTACGAGCAGTACTTC.

The V call is TRBV6-5, the J call TRBJ1-4, with D possibly TRBD1 on 6 matching bases. The CDR3 length is 13 residues. V was cut by 8 bases and J by 4 bases, with 11 bases left in between. Germline V gene sequence: CDR1 MNHEY, CDR2 SVGAGI. CDR3 nucleotide sequence: TGTGCCAGCTCAGGGGCGGGTAATGAAAAACTGTTTTTT. This sequence encodes CASSGAGNEKLFF.

The chain combines TRBV5-1 with TRBJ2-7, with unresolved D. Germline V gene data show CDR1 as SGHRS and CDR2 as YFSETQ. Trimming shortened V by 8 bases and J by 4 bases, and 4 bases separated the two germline ends. This CDR3 is 9 amino acids long. The CDR3 protein is CARGYEQYF. The DNA of the CDR3 is TGCGCCAGGGGATACGAGCAGTACTTC.

The chain couples TRBV5-1 to TRBJ1-4, with D unresolved. CDR1 and CDR2 from the germline V gene are SGHRS and YFSETQ. The V end lost 5 bases, the J end lost 7 bases, and 12 bases lay between the germline ends. The CDR3 extends over 13 amino acids. The CDR3: CASRYGVGEKLFF. The CDR3 nucleotides read TGCGCCAGCAGATACGGAGTTGGTGAAAAACTGTTTTTT.

V gene TRBV2 combines with J gene TRBJ2-7, with 8 nucleotides matching TRBD2. CDR3 length: 15 amino acids. Germline lookup yields CDR1 SNHLY and CDR2 FYNNEI. With 6 bases clipped from V and 5 bases from J, the junction kept 12 bases outside the gene matches. In nucleotides, the CDR3 is TGTGCCAGCAGACCCCGGGGAGCGGGAGACCACGAGCAGTACTTC. Translated, it gives CASRPRGAGDHEQYF.